This T cell receptor (beta chain) appears in the sequencing data of a study of vaccination effects on CD4 cells after COVID-19. Within the ViraFEST assay, antigen-specific CD4+ T cells underwent expansion with viral peptide pools prior to sequencing. At the end of about 10 days of culture, CD4+ T cells were isolated. Neither prior SARS-CoV-2 infection nor positive nucleocapsid antibodies were present in the vaccine recipients. Half the medium was swapped for IL-2 medium on days 3 and 7. TCRdb's table, derived via immunoSEQ multiplex PCR, lists solely in-frame clones and lacks some. This sample has 70,000 or so clones; more than 60% occur once, and the top ten carry 8% to 11%. Study outcomes and limitations: The study, lacking early post-infection timepoints, had few convalescent patients. The study found that only 1 of 255 vaccine-induced clones from healthy vaccinees cross-reacted with common cold coronaviruses.

To note about this clone: The antigen remains unidentified.

Source: CD4+ T cells from PBMCs cultured with SARS-CoV-2 spike peptides, taken before COVID-19 vaccination. This clonotype was obtained from a human donor who received a COVID-19 vaccine.

DNA of the CDR3: TGTGCCTGGAGTGACAGGCACTCCTATAATTCACCCCTCCACTTT. Protein: CAWSDRHSYNSPLHF. The chain is built from TRBV30 and TRBJ1-6; D might be TRBD1 (5 bases). The CDR3 sequence is 15 residues long. CDR1 and CDR2 from the germline V gene are GTSNPN and SVGIG (reference sequence). The V and J ends lost 1 base and 0 bases respectively, with 7 bases between them.